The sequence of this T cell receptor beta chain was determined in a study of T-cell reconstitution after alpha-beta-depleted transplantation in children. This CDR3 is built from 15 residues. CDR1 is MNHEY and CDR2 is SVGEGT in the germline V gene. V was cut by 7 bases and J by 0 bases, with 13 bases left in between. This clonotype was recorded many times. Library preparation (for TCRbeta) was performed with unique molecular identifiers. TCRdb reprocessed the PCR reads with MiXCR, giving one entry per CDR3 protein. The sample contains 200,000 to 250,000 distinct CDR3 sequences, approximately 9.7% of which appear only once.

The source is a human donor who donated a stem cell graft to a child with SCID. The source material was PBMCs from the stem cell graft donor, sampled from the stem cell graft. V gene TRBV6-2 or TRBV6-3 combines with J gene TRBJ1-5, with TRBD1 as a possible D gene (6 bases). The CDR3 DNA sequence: TGTGCCAGCAACACCCAGGGGTATAGCAATCAGCCCCAGCATTTT. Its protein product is CASNTQGYSNQPQHF.